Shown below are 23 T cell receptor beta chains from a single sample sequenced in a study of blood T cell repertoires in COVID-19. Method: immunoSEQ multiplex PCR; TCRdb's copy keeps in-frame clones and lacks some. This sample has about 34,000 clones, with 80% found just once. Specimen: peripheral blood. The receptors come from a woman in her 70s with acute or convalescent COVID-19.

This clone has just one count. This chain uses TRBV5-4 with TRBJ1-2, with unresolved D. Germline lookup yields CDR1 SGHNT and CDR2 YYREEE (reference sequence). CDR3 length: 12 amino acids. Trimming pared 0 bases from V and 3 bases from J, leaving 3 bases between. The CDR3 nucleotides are TGTGCCAGCAGCTTGGCCGACTATGGCTACACCTTC. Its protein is CASSLADYGYTF.

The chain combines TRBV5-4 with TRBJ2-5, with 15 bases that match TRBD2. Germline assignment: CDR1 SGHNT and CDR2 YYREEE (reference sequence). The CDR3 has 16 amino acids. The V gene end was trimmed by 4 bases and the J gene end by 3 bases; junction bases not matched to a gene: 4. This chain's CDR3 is CASSQGLAGGEETQYF. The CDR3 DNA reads TGTGCCAGCAGCCAGGGACTAGCGGGAGGCGAAGAGACCCAGTACTTC.

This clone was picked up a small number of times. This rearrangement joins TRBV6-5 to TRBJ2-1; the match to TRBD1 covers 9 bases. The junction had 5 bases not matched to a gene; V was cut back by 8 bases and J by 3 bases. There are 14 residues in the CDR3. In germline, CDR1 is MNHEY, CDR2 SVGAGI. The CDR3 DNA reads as TGTGCCAGCCAGACGGGACAGGGCTACAATGAGCAGTTCTTC. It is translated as CASQTGQGYNEQFF.

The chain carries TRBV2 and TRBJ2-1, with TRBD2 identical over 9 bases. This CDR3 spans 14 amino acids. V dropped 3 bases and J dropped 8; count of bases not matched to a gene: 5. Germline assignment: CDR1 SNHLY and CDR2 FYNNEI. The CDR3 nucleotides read TGTGCCAGCAGTGAGGGACTAGCTATCGATGAGCAGTTCTTC. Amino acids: CASSEGLAIDEQFF.

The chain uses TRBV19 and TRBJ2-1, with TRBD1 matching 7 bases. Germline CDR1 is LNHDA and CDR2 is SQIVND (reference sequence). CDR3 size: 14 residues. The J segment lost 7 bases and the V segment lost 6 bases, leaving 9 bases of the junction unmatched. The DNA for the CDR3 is TGTGCCAGTAGGGTGAGGGGGCTAAATAATGAGCAGTTCTTC. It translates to CASRVRGLNNEQFF.

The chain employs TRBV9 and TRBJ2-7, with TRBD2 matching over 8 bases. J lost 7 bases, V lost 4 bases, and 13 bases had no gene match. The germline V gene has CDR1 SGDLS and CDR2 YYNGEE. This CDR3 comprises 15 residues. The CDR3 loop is CASSPRGGLAREQYF. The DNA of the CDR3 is TGTGCCAGCAGCCCCAGGGGCGGACTAGCTCGAGAGCAGTACTTC.

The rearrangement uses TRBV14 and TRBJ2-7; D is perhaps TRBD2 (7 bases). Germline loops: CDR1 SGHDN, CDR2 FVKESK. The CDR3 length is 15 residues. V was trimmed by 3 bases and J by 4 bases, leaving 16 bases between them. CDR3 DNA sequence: TGTGCCAGCAGCCACATCTGGGGGGGCCGTTACGAGCAGTACTTC. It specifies CASSHIWGGRYEQYF.

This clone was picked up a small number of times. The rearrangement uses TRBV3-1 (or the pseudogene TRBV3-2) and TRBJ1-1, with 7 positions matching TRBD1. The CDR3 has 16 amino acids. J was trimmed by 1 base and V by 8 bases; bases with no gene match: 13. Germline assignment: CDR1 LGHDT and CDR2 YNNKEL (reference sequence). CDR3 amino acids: CASGIRGQAGNTEAFF. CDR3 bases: TGTGCCAGCGGGATAAGAGGACAGGCCGGGAACACTGAAGCTTTCTTT.

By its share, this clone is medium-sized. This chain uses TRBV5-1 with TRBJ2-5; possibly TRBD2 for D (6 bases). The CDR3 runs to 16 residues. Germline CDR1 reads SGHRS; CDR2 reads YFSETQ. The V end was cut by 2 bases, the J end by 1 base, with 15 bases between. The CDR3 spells CASSLSSAGPQETQYF. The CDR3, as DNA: TGCGCCAGCAGCTTATCTAGCGCGGGTCCCCAAGAGACCCAGTACTTC.

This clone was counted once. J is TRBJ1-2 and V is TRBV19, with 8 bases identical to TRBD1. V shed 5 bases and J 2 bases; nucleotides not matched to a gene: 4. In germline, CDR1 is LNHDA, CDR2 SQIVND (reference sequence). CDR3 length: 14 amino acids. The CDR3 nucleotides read TGTGCCAGTAGTTTCCAGGGGGCGAACTATGGCTACACCTTC. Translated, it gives CASSFQGANYGYTF.

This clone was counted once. Here the CDR3 reads CASSLDWLAGAWADTQYF. Here the CDR3 DNA reads TGTGCCAGCAGCTTAGATTGGTTAGCGGGAGCTTGGGCAGATACGCAGTATTTT. The chain employs TRBV11-2 and TRBJ2-3; 9 nucleotides line up with TRBD2. V shed 0 bases and J 4 bases; nucleotides not matched to a gene: 11. The CDR3 is 18 residues long. Germline-derived CDR1 and CDR2 are SGHAT and FQNNGV.

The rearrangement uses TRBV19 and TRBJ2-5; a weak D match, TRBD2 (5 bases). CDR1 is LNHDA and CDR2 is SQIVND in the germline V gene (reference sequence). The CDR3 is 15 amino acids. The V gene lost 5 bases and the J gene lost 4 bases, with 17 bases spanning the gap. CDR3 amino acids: CASSDAPDFGETQYF. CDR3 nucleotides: TGTGCCAGTAGTGACGCCCCGGACTTTGGAGAGACCCAGTACTTC. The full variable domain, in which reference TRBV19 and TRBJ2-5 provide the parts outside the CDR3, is DGGITQSPKYLFRKEGQNVTLSCEQNLNHDAMYWYRQDPGQGLRLIYYSQIVNDFQKGDIAEGYSVSREKKESFPLTVTSAQKNPTAFYLCASSDAPDFGETQYFGPGTRLLVL.

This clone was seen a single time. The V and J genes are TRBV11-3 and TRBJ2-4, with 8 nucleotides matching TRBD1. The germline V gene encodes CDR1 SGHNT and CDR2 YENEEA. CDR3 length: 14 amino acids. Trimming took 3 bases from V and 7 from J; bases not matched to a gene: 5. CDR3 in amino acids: CASSFGQGSNIQYF. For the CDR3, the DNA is TGTGCCAGCAGCTTCGGACAGGGTAGCAACATTCAGTACTTC.

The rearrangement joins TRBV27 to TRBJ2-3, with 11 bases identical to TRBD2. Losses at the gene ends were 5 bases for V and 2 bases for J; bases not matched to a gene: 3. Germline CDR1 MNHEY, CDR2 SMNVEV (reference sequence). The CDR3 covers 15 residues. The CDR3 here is CASSLAGGHTDTQYF. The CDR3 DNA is TGTGCCAGCAGTCTAGCGGGGGGACACACAGATACGCAGTATTTT.

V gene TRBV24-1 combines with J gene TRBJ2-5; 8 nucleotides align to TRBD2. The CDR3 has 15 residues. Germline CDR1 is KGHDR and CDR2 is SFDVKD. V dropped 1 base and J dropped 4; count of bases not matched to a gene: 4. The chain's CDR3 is CATSDFRGTRETQYF. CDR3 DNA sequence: TGTGCCACCAGTGATTTCAGAGGGACTAGAGAGACCCAGTACTTC.

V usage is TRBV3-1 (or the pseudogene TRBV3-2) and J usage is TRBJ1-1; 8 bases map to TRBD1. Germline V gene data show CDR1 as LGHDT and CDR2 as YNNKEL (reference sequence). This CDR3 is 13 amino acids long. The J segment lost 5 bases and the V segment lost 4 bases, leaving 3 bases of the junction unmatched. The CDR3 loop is CASSLGQGTEAFF. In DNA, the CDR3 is TGTGCCAGCAGCCTTGGACAGGGAACTGAAGCTTTCTTT.

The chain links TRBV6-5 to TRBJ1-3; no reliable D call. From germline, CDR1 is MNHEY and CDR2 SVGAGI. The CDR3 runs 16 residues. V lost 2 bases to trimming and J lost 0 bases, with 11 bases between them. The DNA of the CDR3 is TGTGCCAGCAGTTACAACAGCTTTCTCTCTGGAAACACCATATATTTT. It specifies CASSYNSFLSGNTIYF.

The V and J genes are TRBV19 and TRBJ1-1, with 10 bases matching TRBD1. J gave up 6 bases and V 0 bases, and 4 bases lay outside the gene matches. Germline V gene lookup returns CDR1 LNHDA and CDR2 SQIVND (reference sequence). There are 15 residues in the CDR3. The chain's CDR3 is CASSIDIGQGAEAFF. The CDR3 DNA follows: TGTGCCAGTAGTATAGATATAGGACAGGGGGCTGAAGCTTTCTTT. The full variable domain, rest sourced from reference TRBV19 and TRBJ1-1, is DGGITQSPKYLFRKEGQNVTLSCEQNLNHDAMYWYRQDPGQGLRLIYYSQIVNDFQKGDIAEGYSVSREKKESFPLTVTSAQKNPTAFYLCASSIDIGQGAEAFFGQGTRLTVV.

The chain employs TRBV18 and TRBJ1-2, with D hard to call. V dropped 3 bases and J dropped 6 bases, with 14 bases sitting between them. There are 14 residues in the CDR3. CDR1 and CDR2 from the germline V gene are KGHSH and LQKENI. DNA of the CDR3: TGTGCCAGCTCACCGGAATTCTCGGGAGATGGCTACACCTTC. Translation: CASSPEFSGDGYTF.

The CDR3 loop is CSVEGLGDTQYF. CDR3 coding DNA: TGCAGCGTTGAAGGCCTCGGAGATACGCAGTATTTT. The J gene is TRBJ2-3, the V gene TRBV29-1; D not certain. There are 12 residues in the CDR3. Between the trimmed V and J ends, which lost 1 base and 5 bases, there was a span of 7 bases. Germline V gene lookup returns CDR1 SQVTM and CDR2 ANQGSEA.

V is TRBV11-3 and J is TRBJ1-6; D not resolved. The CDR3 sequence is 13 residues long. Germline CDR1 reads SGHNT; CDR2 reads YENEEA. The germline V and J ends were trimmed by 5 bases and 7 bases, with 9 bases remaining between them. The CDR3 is CASSLRENSPLHF. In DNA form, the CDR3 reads TGTGCCAGCAGCCTAAGGGAGAATTCACCCCTCCACTTT.

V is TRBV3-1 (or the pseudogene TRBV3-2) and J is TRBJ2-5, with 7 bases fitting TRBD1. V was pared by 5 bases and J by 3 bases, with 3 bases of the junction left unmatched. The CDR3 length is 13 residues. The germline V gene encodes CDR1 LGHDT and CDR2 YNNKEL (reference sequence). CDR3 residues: CASSGGQKETQYF. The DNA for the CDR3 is TGTGCCAGCAGCGGGGGACAGAAAGAGACCCAGTACTTC.

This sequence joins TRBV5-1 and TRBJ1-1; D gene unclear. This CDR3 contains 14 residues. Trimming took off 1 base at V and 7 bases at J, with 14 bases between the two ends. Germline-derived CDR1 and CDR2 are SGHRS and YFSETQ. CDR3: CASSLWAGEDEAFF. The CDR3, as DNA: TGCGCCAGCAGCTTGTGGGCGGGTGAGGATGAAGCTTTCTTT.